The 10 T cell receptor beta chains reported below all come from one sample, sequenced in a study of shared clonotypes between healthy human individuals. This table comes from immunoSEQ multiplex PCR, and its TCRdb copy is limited to in-frame clones, with some not included. The sample contains roughly 1,500,000 clones, about 98.5% of which appear only once. The sample taken for sequencing was naive CD4+ T cells sorted from blood. Subset noted: CD45RA+ positively selected. The receptors were sampled from a man aged 30 to 45 in good health.

The chain couples TRBV2 to TRBJ2-3; 8 positions match TRBD2. There are 16 residues in the CDR3. CDR1 is SNHLY, CDR2 FYNNEI, per germline. Trimming removed 6 bases from V and 0 bases from J; junction bases left unmatched: 8. CDR3 sequence: CASRVWTSFSTDTQYF. CDR3 nucleotides: TGTGCCAGCAGGGTATGGACTAGCTTCAGCACAGATACGCAGTATTTT. Combining the CDR3 with reference TRBV2 and TRBJ2-3 gives the whole variable domain EPEVTQTPSHQVTQMGQEVILRCVPISNHLYFYWYRQILGQKVEFLVSFYNNEISEKSEIFDDQFSVERPDGSNFTLKIRSTKLEDSAMYFCASRVWTSFSTDTQYFGPGTRLTVL.

The chain recombines TRBV15 with TRBJ2-7, with 8 nucleotides matching TRBD1. This CDR3 is 14 amino acids long. Germline loops: CDR1 LNHNV, CDR2 YYDKDF (reference sequence). J was trimmed by 7 bases and V by 4 bases; bases with no gene match: 9. CDR3 region: CATSMAGGSREQYF. The DNA for the CDR3 is TGTGCCACCAGCATGGCAGGGGGCTCTAGGGAGCAGTACTTC.

The chain links TRBV30 to TRBJ2-5, with D perhaps given as TRBD1 or TRBD2 (5 bases each). Deletions cut 2 bases from V and 5 bases from J, with 12 bases between. The CDR3 extends over 13 amino acids. The germline V gene encodes CDR1 GTSNPN and CDR2 SVGIG (reference sequence). The CDR3 sequence: CAWSSRDGETQYF. CDR3 nucleotides: TGTGCCTGGAGTTCTAGGGACGGTGAGACCCAGTACTTC.

This clone was counted once. The chain couples TRBV27 to TRBJ1-2; D remains ambiguous. Trimming removed 7 bases at V and 4 bases at J, with 19 bases between. The CDR3 is 15 amino acids. Germline V CDR1 and CDR2: MNHEY, SMNVEV (reference sequence). CDR3 loop: CASTLRANPFYGYTF. The CDR3 DNA sequence: TGTGCCAGCACCCTCCGGGCCAATCCTTTCTATGGCTACACCTTC.

The chain combines TRBV5-4 with TRBJ1-5; D is unclear. CDR1 and CDR2 from the germline V gene are SGHNT and YYREEE (reference sequence). This CDR3 has 14 amino acids. Deletions cut 1 base from V and 0 bases from J, with 5 bases between. The CDR3 protein is CASSLRYSNQPQHF. The DNA for the CDR3 is TGTGCCAGCAGCTTGCGGTATAGCAATCAGCCCCAGCATTTT.

The V gene is TRBV6-5, the J gene TRBJ2-7; D is perhaps TRBD1 or TRBD2 (5 bases each). Trimming removed 7 bases from V and 0 bases from J, with 16 bases in between. The CDR3 spans 15 residues. Germline CDR1 MNHEY, CDR2 SVGAGI. CDR3 amino acids: CASNKGRGNSYEQYF. DNA of the CDR3: TGTGCCAGCAATAAGGGACGAGGGAACTCCTACGAGCAGTACTTC.

The rearrangement uses TRBV11-2 and TRBJ2-1, with 12 bases that match TRBD2. Germline-derived CDR1 and CDR2 are SGHAT and FQNNGV. The length of the CDR3 is 16 residues. V shed 5 bases, J shed 3 bases, and the junction held 5 bases outside the gene matches. For the CDR3, the DNA is TGTGCCAGCAGCCCAACTAGCGGGAGGTTCTACAATGAGCAGTTCTTC. Amino acid sequence: CASSPTSGRFYNEQFF. Full variable domain (outside the CDR3, taken from reference TRBV11-2 and TRBJ2-1): EAGVAQSPRYKIIEKRQSVAFWCNPISGHATLYWYQQILGQGPKLLIQFQNNGVVDDSQLPKDRFSAERLKGVDSTLKIQPAKLEDSAVYLCASSPTSGRFYNEQFFGPGTRLTVL.

Only one count was recorded for this clone. This chain uses TRBV11-2 with TRBJ2-3; D remains unclear. V was pared by 5 bases and J by 7 bases, with 13 bases between. CDR1 is SGHAT, CDR2 FQNNGV, per germline. This CDR3 spans 13 amino acids. The CDR3 sequence: CASSVRTAYTQYF. CDR3 in DNA: TGTGCCAGCAGCGTGAGGACGGCATATACGCAGTATTTT.

The chain uses TRBV7-9 and TRBJ2-1; the D gene is possibly TRBD2 (5 bases). V shed 4 bases and J shed 6 bases, with 10 bases lying between them. Germline values: CDR1 SEHNR, CDR2 FQNEAQ (reference sequence). The CDR3 extends over 13 amino acids. CDR3 in DNA: TGTGCCAGCAGCTCAATGGGGAGCAATGAGCAGTTCTTC. Its translation is CASSSMGSNEQFF.

The gene calls are TRBV9 and TRBJ1-2; D gene unclear. This CDR3 comprises 14 residues. CDR1 and CDR2 (germline): SGDLS, YYNGEE. V dropped 0 bases and J dropped 0 bases, with 6 bases sitting between them. CDR3 sequence reads: CASSVVPSNYGYTF. The CDR3 nucleotides read TGTGCCAGCAGCGTAGTCCCATCTAACTATGGCTACACCTTC.